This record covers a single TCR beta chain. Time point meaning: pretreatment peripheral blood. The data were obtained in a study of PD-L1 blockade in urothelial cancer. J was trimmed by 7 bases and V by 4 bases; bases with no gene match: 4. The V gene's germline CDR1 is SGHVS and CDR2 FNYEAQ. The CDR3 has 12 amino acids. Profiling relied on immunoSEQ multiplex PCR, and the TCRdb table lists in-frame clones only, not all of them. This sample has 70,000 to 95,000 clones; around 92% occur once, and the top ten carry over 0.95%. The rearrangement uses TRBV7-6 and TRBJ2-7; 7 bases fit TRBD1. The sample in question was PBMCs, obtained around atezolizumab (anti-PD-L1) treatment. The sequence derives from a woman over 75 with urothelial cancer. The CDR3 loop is CASSSQGLEQYF. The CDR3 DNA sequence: TGTGCCAGCAGCTCACAGGGGTTGGAGCAGTACTTC.